A single TCR beta chain is shown here with its context. Each CDR3 protein is one row after TCRdb ran MiXCR on the RACE reads. The table shows approximately 260,000 distinct CDR3 sequences, with approximately 8.6% occurring only once. Noted time point: pre-sensitization, week 0. As for treatment: therapeutic diphenylcyclopropenone sensitization with weekly scalp DPC. The V segment lost 3 bases and the J segment 8 bases; nucleotides outside the gene matches: 7. The CDR3 is 13 amino acids. Germline CDR1 DFQATT, CDR2 SNEGSKA (reference sequence). These data belong to a study of human T cells and chemical hapten exposure.

This clonotype originated in a middle-aged woman with alopecia areata. Some clones in this sample may be carry-over from other donors' samples. The sample in question was whole blood, obtained in connection with sensitization to the hapten diphenylcyclopropenone (DPC). The chain has TRBV20-1 and TRBJ2-1; 7 positions match TRBD2. In nucleotides, the CDR3 is TGCAGTGCTAGGGCTACTAGCGTGGATGAGCAGTTCTTC. Its translation: CSARATSVDEQFF.